This entry describes one T cell receptor (beta chain). Its antigen is unknown. Indicated time point: pre-sensitization, week 0. Noted treatment: therapeutic diphenylcyclopropenone sensitization with weekly scalp DPC. This specimen comes from a study of human T cells and chemical hapten exposure. Overall study context: Across the whole study, which lasted approximately 5.5 months, patients were given diphenylcyclopropenone on the scalp once a week. Read at 6 days, the patch tests placed 0.01% DPC on the upper back.

Germline-derived CDR1 and CDR2 are DFQATT and SNEGSKA (reference sequence). Trimming took 1 base from V and 3 from J, leaving 17 bases between them. The CDR3 consists of 16 residues. Unique molecular identifiers were attached to individual cDNA molecules during library preparation. Using its own MiXCR run on the RACE reads, TCRdb lists one record per CDR3 protein. The data contain 270,000 or so distinct CDR3 sequences, roughly 7.4% of them singletons. Overall study results and limits: Patch test score was positively correlated with the counts of TCRs that had expanded at PT1.

V gene TRBV20-1 combines with J gene TRBJ2-3; D is uncertain. This specimen consisted of whole blood, obtained in connection with sensitization to the hapten diphenylcyclopropenone (DPC). The TCR comes from a man in his late teens or twenties with alopecia areata. Some clones in this sample may be carry-over from other donors' samples. The CDR3 loop is CSARAPSLRRTDTQYF. Written as DNA, the CDR3 is TGCAGTGCTAGAGCACCATCTTTAAGGCGGACAGATACGCAGTATTTT.